These T cell receptor beta chains were read from a single sample in a study of identical twins. Each CDR3 protein gets one entry after TCRdb re-called the 5' RACE reads with MiXCR. The repertoire consists of 690,000 or so distinct CDR3 sequences, with 8.6% occurring once and the leading ten covering 0.98%. These data were also filed under a second study, of yellow fever vaccine responses in identical twins.

Sequenced material: PBMCs. The origin of the receptors is a woman aged 18 to 35 in good health. Both conserved end residues are part of each CDR3. A D gene is named only where the DNA matches it firmly. Only part of the rows carry a size: once, few, many, or a class if the clone is expanded.

V: TRBV28
D: -
size: -
J: TRBJ2-1
DNA: TGTGCCAGCAGTGAAGGCAGGGGATACAATGAGCAGTTCTTC
CDR3: CASSEGRGYNEQFF

V: TRBV5-1
D: -
size: many
J: TRBJ2-6
DNA: TGCGCCAGCAGCTTTGGAGACAGAGGCTCTGGGGCCAACGTCCTGACTTTC
CDR3: CASSFGDRGSGANVLTF

V: TRBV27
D: -
size: -
J: TRBJ2-7
DNA: TGTGCCAGCAGTTTAAAGGGGCCGAGCCTCGAGCAGTACTTC
CDR3: CASSLKGPSLEQYF

V: TRBV9
D: TRBD2
size: -
J: TRBJ2-5
DNA: TGTGCCAGCAGCGGACGCGGGGGGCCGGGGGAGACCCAGTACTTC
CDR3: CASSGRGGPGETQYF

V: TRBV5-1
D: TRBD2
size: -
J: TRBJ2-3
DNA: TGCGCCAGCAGCACCGCGGGGGGGCGGACAGATACGCAGTATTTT
CDR3: CASSTAGGRTDTQYF

V: TRBV6-2/TRBV6-3
D: -
size: many
J: TRBJ2-3
DNA: TGTGCCAGCAGCCCGGGACTTGGGTTAACAGATACGCAGTATTTT
CDR3: CASSPGLGLTDTQYF

V: TRBV28
D: -
size: -
J: TRBJ2-6
DNA: TGTGCCAGCAGTTCCTACCCAACAGGGCTGACACACTCTGGGGCCAACGTCCTGACTTTC
CDR3: CASSSYPTGLTHSGANVLTF

V: TRBV4-3
D: TRBD1
size: many
J: TRBJ1-6
DNA: TGCGCCAGCAGCCAATACAGGGGGAATAATTCACCCCTCCACTTT
CDR3: CASSQYRGNNSPLHF

V: TRBV28
D: TRBD2
size: -
J: TRBJ2-7
DNA: TGTGCCAGCAGTTTCTCTAGCGGGGGAGTCTACGAGCAGTACTTC
CDR3: CASSFSSGGVYEQYF

V: TRBV2
D: -
size: few
J: TRBJ2-7
DNA: TGTGCCAGCAGTGAAGAGGGGGGGAGCTCCTACGAGCAGTACTTC
CDR3: CASSEEGGSSYEQYF

V: TRBV5-1
D: TRBD1
size: few
J: TRBJ2-2
DNA: TGCGCCAGCAGCTTGCGCCAACAGGGGACCGGGGAGCTGTTTTTT
CDR3: CASSLRQQGTGELFF

V: TRBV6-1
D: -
size: few
J: TRBJ2-7
DNA: TGTGCCAGCAGACAGACTGAATCGGGACGGAGCTCCTACGAGCAGTACTTC
CDR3: CASRQTESGRSSYEQYF

V: TRBV28
D: TRBD1
size: few
J: TRBJ2-2
DNA: TGTGCCAGCAGAAAACAGGGGGCGGCCGGGGAGCTGTTTTTT
CDR3: CASRKQGAAGELFF

V: TRBV30
D: -
size: -
J: TRBJ2-1
DNA: TGTGCCTGGAGTGTATCCCTCAGTGTGCATGAGCAGTTCTTC
CDR3: CAWSVSLSVHEQFF

V: TRBV25-1
D: -
size: -
J: TRBJ2-1
DNA: TGTGCCAGCAGTGTAAGACTACTGGGCGGGGAGCAGTTCTTC
CDR3: CASSVRLLGGEQFF

V: TRBV14
D: -
size: -
J: TRBJ1-2
DNA: TGTGCCAGCAGCCAAGCCCTCGGGCCGAACTATGGCTACACCTTC
CDR3: CASSQALGPNYGYTF

V: TRBV12-3/TRBV12-4
D: -
size: many
J: TRBJ1-1
DNA: TGTGCCAGCAGCCGAAGGGGCACTGAAGCTTTCTTT
CDR3: CASSRRGTEAFF

V: TRBV29-1
D: TRBD1
size: few
J: TRBJ2-5
DNA: TGCAGCGTGTTACAGGGGAGAGAGACCCAGTACTTC
CDR3: CSVLQGRETQYF